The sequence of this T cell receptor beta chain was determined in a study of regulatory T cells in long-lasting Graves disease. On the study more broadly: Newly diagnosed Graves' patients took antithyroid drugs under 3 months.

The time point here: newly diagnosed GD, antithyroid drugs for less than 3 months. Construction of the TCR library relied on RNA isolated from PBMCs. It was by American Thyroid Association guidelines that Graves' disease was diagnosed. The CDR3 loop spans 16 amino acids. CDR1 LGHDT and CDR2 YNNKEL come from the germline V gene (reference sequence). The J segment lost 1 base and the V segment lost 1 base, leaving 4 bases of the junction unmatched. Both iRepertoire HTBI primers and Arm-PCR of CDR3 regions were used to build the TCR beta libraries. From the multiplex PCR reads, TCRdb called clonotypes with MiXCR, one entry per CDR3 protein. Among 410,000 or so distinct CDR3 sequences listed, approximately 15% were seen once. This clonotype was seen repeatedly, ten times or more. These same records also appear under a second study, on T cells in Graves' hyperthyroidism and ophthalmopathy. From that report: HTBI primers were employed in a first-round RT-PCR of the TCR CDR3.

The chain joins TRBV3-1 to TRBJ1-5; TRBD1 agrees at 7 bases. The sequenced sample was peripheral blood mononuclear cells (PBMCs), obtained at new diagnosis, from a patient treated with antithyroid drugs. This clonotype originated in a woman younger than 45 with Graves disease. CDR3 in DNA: TGTGCCAGCAGCCAAGCGCCAGGGGGGAGCAATCAGCCCCAGCATTTT. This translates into CASSQAPGGSNQPQHF.